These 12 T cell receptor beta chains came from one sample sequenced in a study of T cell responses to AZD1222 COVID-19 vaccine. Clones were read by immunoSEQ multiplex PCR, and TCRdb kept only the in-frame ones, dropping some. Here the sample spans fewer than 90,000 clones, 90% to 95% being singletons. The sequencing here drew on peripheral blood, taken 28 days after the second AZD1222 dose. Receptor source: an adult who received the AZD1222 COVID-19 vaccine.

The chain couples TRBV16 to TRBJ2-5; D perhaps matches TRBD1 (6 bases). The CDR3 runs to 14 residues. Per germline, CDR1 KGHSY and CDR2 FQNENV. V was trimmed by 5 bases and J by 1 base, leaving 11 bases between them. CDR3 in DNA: TGTGCCAGCAGCAAGGACAGTTTCCAAGAGACCCAGTACTTC. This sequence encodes CASSKDSFQETQYF.

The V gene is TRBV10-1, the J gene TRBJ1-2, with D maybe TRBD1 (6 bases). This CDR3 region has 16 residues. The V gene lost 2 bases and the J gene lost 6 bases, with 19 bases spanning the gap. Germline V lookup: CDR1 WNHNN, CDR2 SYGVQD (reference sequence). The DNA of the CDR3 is TGCGCCAGCAGTGAGACAACGGACAGCCGGTTTAATGGCTACACCTTC. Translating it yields CASSETTDSRFNGYTF.

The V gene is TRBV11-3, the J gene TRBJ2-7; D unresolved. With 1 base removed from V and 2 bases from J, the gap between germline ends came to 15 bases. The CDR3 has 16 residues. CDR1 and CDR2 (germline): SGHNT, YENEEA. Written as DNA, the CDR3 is TGTGCCAGCAGCTTAGGAGGCAGTCGTGGGGCCTACGAGCAGTACTTC. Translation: CASSLGGSRGAYEQYF.

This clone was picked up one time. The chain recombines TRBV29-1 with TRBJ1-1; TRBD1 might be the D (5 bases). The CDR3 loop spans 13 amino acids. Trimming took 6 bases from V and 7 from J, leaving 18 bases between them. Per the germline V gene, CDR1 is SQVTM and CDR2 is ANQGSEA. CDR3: CSVLLILGGEAFF. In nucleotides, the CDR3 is TGCAGCGTCCTTCTTATTCTCGGGGGTGAAGCTTTCTTT. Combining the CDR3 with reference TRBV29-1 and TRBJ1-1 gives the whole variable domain SAVISQKPSRDICQRGTSLTIQCQVDSQVTMMFWYRQQPGQSLTLIATANQGSEATYESGFVIDKFPISRPNLTFSTLTVSNMSPEDSSIYLCSVLLILGGEAFFGQGTRLTVV.

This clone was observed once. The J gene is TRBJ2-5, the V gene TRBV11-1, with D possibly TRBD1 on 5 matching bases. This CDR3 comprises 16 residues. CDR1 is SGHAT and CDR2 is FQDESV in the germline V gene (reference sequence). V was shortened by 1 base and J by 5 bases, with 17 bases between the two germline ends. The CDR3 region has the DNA TGTGCCAGCAGCTTAGGGGCAGGGTTGGGTCGCGAGACCCAGTACTTC. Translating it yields CASSLGAGLGRETQYF.

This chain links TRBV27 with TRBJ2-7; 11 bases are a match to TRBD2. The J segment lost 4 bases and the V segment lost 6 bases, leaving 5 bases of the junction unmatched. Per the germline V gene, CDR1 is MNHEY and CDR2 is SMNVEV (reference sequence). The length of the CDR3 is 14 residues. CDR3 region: CASRGLAGGYEQYF. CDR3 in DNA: TGTGCCAGCAGAGGCCTAGCGGGAGGATACGAGCAGTACTTC.

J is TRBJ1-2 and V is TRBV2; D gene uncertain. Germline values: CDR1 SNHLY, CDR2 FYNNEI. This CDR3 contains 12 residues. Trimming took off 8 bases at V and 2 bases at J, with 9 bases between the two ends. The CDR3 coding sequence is TGTGCCAGCGCTTGGGAAAACTATGGCTACACCTTC. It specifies CASAWENYGYTF.

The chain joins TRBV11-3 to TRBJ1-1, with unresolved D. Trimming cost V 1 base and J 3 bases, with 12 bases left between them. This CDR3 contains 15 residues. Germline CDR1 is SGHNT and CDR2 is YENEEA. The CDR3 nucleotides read TGTGCCAGCAGCTTAGGGGATCACGGGTACACTGAAGCTTTCTTT. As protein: CASSLGDHGYTEAFF.

Written as DNA, the CDR3 is TGTGCCAGCACTGGACAGGGACGACCAAATTCACCCCTCCACTTT. Protein sequence: CASTGQGRPNSPLHF. The chain is built from TRBV2 and TRBJ1-6, with 8 bases matching TRBD1. V shed 7 bases, J shed 7 bases, and the junction held 9 bases outside the gene matches. Germline V lookup: CDR1 SNHLY, CDR2 FYNNEI. This CDR3 is built from 15 residues.

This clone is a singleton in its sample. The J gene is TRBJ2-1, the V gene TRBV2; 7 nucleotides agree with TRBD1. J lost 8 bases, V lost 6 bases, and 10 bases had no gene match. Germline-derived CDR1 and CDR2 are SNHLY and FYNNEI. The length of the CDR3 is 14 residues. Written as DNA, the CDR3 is TGTGCCAGCAGCCGGGACAGCTCCCAGGATGAGCAGTTCTTC. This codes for CASSRDSSQDEQFF. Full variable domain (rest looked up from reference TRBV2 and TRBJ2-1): EPEVTQTPSHQVTQMGQEVILRCVPISNHLYFYWYRQILGQKVEFLVSFYNNEISEKSEIFDDQFSVERPDGSNFTLKIRSTKLEDSAMYFCASSRDSSQDEQFFGPGTRLTVL.

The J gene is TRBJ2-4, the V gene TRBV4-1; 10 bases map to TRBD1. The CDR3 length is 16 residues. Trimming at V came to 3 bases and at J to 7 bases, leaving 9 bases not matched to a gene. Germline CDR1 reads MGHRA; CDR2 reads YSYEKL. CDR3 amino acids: CASSHPGTGVKNIQYF. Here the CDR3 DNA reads TGCGCCAGCAGCCATCCCGGGACAGGGGTTAAGAACATTCAGTACTTC.

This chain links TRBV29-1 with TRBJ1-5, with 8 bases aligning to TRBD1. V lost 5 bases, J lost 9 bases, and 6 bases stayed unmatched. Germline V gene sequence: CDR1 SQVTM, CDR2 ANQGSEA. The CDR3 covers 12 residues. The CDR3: CSVSDRVGPQHF. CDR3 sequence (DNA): TGCAGCGTTTCGGACAGGGTAGGGCCCCAGCATTTT.